This T cell receptor beta chain originates from a study of blood T cell repertoires in COVID-19. Background on the study: T cells, B-cell-depleted T cells, or PBMCs supplied cDNA or gDNA.

Some clones are missing from TCRdb's copy, which holds only in-frame ones; the method was immunoSEQ multiplex PCR. The repertoire holds some 190,000 clones, more than 75% seen once, with 3.5% to 4.5% in the top ten. The receptor was derived from a human donor in a cohort sampled during active COVID-19. Source material: peripheral blood.

The CDR3 loop is CASSRRTSGTSRSYEQYF. For the CDR3, the DNA is TGTGCCAGCTCACGACGGACTAGCGGGACTAGTCGGTCCTACGAGCAGTACTTC. This chain links TRBV18 with TRBJ2-7, with 12 nucleotides matching TRBD2. CDR1 and CDR2 (germline): KGHSH, LQKENI. This CDR3 contains 18 residues. V lost 4 bases and J lost 1; bases outside the gene matches: 11.